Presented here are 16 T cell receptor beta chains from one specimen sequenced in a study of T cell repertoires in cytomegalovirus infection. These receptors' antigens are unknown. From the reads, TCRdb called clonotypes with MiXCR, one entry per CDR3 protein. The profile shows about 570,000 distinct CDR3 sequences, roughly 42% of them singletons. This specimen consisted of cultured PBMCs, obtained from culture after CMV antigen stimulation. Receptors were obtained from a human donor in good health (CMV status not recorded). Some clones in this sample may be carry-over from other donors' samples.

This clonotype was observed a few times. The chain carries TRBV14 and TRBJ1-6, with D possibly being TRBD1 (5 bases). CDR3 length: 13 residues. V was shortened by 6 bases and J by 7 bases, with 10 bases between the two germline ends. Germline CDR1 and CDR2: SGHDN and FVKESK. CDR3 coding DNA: TGTGCCAGCAGACAGGCCGGCAATTCACCCCTCCACTTT. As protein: CASRQAGNSPLHF.

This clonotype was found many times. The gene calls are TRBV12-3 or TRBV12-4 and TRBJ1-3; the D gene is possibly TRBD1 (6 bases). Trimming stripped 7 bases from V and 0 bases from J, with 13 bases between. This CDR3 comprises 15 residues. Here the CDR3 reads CASTTRGASGNTIYF. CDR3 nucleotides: TGTGCCAGCACTACCCGGGGGGCCTCTGGAAACACCATATATTTT.

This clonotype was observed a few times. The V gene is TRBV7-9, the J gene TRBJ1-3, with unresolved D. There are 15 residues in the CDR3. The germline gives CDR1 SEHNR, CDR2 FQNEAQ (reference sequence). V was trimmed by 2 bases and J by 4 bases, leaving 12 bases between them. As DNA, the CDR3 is TGTGCCAGCAGCTTATTCGGCCTTAGGGGAAACACCATATATTTT. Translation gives CASSLFGLRGNTIYF.

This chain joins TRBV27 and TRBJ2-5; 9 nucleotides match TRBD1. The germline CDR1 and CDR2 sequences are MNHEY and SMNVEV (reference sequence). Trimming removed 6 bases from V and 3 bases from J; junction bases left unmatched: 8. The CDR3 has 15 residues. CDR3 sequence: CASRKVTGGEETQYF. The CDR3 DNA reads TGTGCCAGCAGAAAAGTAACAGGGGGCGAAGAGACCCAGTACTTC.

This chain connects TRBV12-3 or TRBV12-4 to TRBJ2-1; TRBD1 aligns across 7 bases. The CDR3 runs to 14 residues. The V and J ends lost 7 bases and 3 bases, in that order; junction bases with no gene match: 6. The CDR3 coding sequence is TGTGCCAGCAACCGACAGGGAATCTACAATGAGCAGTTCTTC. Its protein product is CASNRQGIYNEQFF.

CDR3 bases: TGTGCCAGCAGCTCACAGGGACTCTCTACCGGGGAGCTGTTTTTT. Amino acid sequence: CASSSQGLSTGELFF. The chain uses TRBV7-2 and TRBJ2-2; D might be TRBD1 or TRBD2, each matching 6 bases. The CDR3 length is 15 residues. V gave up 4 bases and J gave up 5 bases, with 14 bases separating them. The germline V gene encodes CDR1 SGHTA and CDR2 FQGNSA. Looking up the rest from reference TRBV7-2 and TRBJ2-2 gives the full variable domain: GAGVSQSPSNKVTEKGKDVELRCDPISGHTALYWYRQSLGQGLEFLIYFQGNSAPDKSGLPSDRFSAERTGGSVSTLTIQRTQQEDSAVYLCASSSQGLSTGELFFGEGSRLTVL.

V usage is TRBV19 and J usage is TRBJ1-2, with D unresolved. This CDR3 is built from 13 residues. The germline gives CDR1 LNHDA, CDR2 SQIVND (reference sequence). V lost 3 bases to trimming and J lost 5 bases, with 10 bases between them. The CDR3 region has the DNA TGTGCCAGTAGTATCAGTCGGAATTATGGCTACACCTTC. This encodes CASSISRNYGYTF.

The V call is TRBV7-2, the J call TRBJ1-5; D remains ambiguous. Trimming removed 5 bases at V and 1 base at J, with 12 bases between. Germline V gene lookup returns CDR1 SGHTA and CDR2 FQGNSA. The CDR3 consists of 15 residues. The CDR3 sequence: CASSSTPGSNQPQHF. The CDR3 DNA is TGTGCCAGCAGCAGCACACCGGGCAGCAATCAGCCCCAGCATTTT.

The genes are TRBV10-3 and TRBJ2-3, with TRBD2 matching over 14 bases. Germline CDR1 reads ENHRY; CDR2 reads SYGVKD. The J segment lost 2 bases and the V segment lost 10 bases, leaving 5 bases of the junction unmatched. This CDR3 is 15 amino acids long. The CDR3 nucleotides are TGTGCCACGGGACTAGCGGGGGCTCCCACAGATACGCAGTATTTT. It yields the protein CATGLAGAPTDTQYF.

CDR3 in DNA: TGCAGTGCTAGAGGGTCCGGGGCCGGCACAGATACGCAGTATTTT. It yields the protein CSARGSGAGTDTQYF. The chain employs TRBV20-1 and TRBJ2-3, with D perhaps matching TRBD1 or TRBD2 (5 bases each). The CDR3 spans 15 residues. Germline CDR1 and CDR2: DFQATT and SNEGSKA (reference sequence). Trimming left V 1 base short and J 1 base short, with 12 bases between.

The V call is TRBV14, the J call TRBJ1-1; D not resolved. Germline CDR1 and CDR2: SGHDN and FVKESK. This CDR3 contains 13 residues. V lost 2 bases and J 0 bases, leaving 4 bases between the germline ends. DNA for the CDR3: TGTGCCAGCAGCCAATTTATGAACACTGAAGCTTTCTTT. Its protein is CASSQFMNTEAFF.

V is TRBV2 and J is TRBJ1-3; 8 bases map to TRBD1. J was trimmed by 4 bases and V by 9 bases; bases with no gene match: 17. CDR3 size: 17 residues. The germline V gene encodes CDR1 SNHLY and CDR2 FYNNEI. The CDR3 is CARPIYRGGTGGNTIYF. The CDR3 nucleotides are TGTGCCAGACCGATTTACCGAGGGGGGACAGGAGGAAACACCATATATTTT.

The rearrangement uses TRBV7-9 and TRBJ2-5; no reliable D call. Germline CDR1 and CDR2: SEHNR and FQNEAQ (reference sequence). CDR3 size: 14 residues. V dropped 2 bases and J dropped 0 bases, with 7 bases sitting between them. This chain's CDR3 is CASSLQANQETQYF. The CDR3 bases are TGTGCCAGCAGCTTACAGGCCAACCAAGAGACCCAGTACTTC.

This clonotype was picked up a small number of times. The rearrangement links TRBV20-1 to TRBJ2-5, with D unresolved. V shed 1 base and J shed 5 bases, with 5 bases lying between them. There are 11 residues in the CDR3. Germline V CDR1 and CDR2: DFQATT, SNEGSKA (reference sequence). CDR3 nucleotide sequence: TGCAGTGCTAGAGTTTCGGAGACCCAGTACTTC. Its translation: CSARVSETQYF.

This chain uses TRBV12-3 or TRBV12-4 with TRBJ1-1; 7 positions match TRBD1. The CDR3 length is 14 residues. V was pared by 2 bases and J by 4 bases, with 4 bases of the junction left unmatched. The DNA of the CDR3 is TGTGCCAGCAGTTTAATCGCAGGGGGCACTGAAGCTTTCTTT. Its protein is CASSLIAGGTEAFF.

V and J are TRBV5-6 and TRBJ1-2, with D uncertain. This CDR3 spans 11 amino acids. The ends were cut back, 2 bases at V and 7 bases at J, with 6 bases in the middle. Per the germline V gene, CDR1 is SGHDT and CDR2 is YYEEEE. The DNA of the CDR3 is TGTGCCAGCAGCTTTAGCTTTGGCTACACCTTC. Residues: CASSFSFGYTF.